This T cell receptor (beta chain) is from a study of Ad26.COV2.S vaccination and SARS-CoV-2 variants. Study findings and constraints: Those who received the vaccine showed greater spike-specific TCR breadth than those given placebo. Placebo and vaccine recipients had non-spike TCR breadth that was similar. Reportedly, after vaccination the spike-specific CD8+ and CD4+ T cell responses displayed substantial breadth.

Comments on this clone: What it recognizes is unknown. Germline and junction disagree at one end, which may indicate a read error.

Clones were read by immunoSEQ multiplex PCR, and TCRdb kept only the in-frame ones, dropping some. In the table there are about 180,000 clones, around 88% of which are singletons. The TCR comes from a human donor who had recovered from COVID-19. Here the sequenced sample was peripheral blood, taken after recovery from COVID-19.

CDR3 sequence (DNA): TGTGCCAGCACTGAACTGGCCCCCGGGGAGCTGTTTTTT. Translating it yields CASTELAPGELFF. This chain uses TRBV2 with TRBJ2-2; D gene uncertain. Germline assignment: CDR1 SNHLY and CDR2 FYNNEI. The CDR3 extends over 13 amino acids.